These 31 T cell receptor beta chains originate from one sample sequenced in a study of shared clonotypes between healthy human individuals. Libraries were prepared by immunoSEQ multiplex PCR; TCRdb keeps only in-frame clonotypes and omits some of them. The repertoire includes more than 1,200,000 clones, around 98.5% of them detected once, and over 0.3% sits in the top ten. Sequencing was carried out using naive CD4+ T cells sorted from blood. The subset denotes: CD45RA+ positively selected. These TCRs come from a man under 40 in good health.

This chain links TRBV28 with TRBJ2-7; 7 bases map to TRBD1. The CDR3 covers 14 residues. The ends lost 5 bases at V and 3 bases at J; junction bases unmatched: 7. Germline CDR1 and CDR2: MDHEN and SYDVKM. CDR3 sequence: CASSPPGTVYEQYF. The CDR3 nucleotides are TGTGCCAGCAGTCCCCCGGGGACAGTCTACGAGCAGTACTTC.

The CDR3 nucleotides are TGTGCCAGCACCAGCTACACCGGGGAGCTGTTTTTT. The encoded protein is CASTSYTGELFF. The J gene is TRBJ2-2, the V gene TRBV6-1; D is uncertain. The CDR3 totals 12 residues. Per germline, CDR1 MNHNS and CDR2 SASEGT. The V and J ends lost 7 bases and 3 bases respectively, with 6 bases between them.

This clone was picked up one time. The chain joins TRBV6-5 to TRBJ2-5, with D unresolved. The CDR3 consists of 13 residues. Germline CDR1 is MNHEY and CDR2 is SVGAGI. V was trimmed by 6 bases and J by 7 bases, leaving 15 bases between them. The CDR3 DNA reads TGTGCCAGCAGCGCCGGGCTGATCGGGACCCAGTACTTC. Its translation is CASSAGLIGTQYF.

The chain is built from TRBV7-9 and TRBJ2-2; tentative D call: TRBD2 (5 bases). The CDR3 has 15 residues. Germline CDR1 reads SEHNR; CDR2 reads FQNEAQ (reference sequence). V was shortened by 5 bases and J by 4 bases, with 14 bases between the two germline ends. CDR3 coding DNA: TGTGCCAGCAGCCCTAGCACGGTCCCCACCGGGGAGCTGTTTTTT. The encoded protein is CASSPSTVPTGELFF.

The chain employs TRBV18 and TRBJ2-5, with 7 positions matching TRBD1. CDR3 length: 15 amino acids. Germline assignment: CDR1 KGHSH and CDR2 LQKENI. Losses at the gene ends were 3 bases for V and 2 bases for J; bases not matched to a gene: 6. This chain's CDR3 is CASSPETGSQETQYF. In DNA, the CDR3 is TGTGCCAGCTCACCCGAGACAGGGTCTCAAGAGACCCAGTACTTC.

As for this clone: This specimen includes other DNA sequences encoding the same CDR3. This chain connects TRBV11-2 to TRBJ2-1; possibly TRBD2 for D (5 bases). Germline V gives CDR1 SGHAT, CDR2 FQNNGV. V dropped 2 bases and J dropped 1 base, with 6 bases sitting between them. The CDR3 totals 14 residues. Here the CDR3 reads CASSLRTSYNEQFF. For the CDR3, the DNA is TGTGCCAGCAGCTTAAGGACTTCCTACAATGAGCAGTTCTTC.

This clone came up once. The chain has TRBV29-1 and TRBJ2-2; maybe TRBD1 (6 bases). Germline V lookup: CDR1 SQVTM, CDR2 ANQGSEA. The V and J ends lost 5 bases and 0 bases respectively, with 10 bases between them. The CDR3 contains 14 residues. The CDR3 loop reads CSVRQVSNTGELFF. In DNA, the CDR3 is TGCAGCGTTCGACAGGTCTCGAACACCGGGGAGCTGTTTTTT.

J is TRBJ2-7 and V is TRBV15, with 8 bases aligning to TRBD2. CDR3 length: 15 residues. Losses at the gene ends were 3 bases for V and 2 bases for J; bases not matched to a gene: 6. Germline V CDR1 and CDR2: LNHNV, YYDKDF (reference sequence). The DNA for the CDR3 is TGTGCCACCAGCAGTGAGCGGGAGCCCCCCTACGAGCAGTACTTC. The encoded protein is CATSSEREPPYEQYF.

This chain joins TRBV18 and TRBJ2-7; D unclear. CDR1 is KGHSH, CDR2 LQKENI, per germline. The V gene lost 0 bases and the J gene lost 6 bases, with 15 bases spanning the gap. This CDR3 is built from 15 residues. The CDR3 DNA sequence: TGTGCCAGCTCACCACCGGACGTATATGGGTTCGAGCAGTACTTC. Its translation is CASSPPDVYGFEQYF.

The gene calls are TRBV28 and TRBJ1-1; TRBD1 agrees at 7 bases. With V trimmed by 5 bases and J by 5 bases, 8 bases remained unmatched. Germline CDR1 and CDR2: MDHEN and SYDVKM. The length of the CDR3 is 14 residues. CDR3 DNA: TGTGCCAGCAGTCAGCCTACAGGGGTTACTGAAGCTTTCTTT. Protein sequence: CASSQPTGVTEAFF.

This chain connects TRBV7-3 to TRBJ2-2; 11 nucleotides line up with TRBD2. This CDR3 has 16 amino acids. The trim removed 5 bases at V and 6 bases at J, leaving 8 bases unmatched. Germline CDR1 is SGHTA and CDR2 is FQGTGA. The DNA for the CDR3 is TGTGCCAGCAGCGGTACTAGCGGGAGCTTGGCCGGGGAGCTGTTTTTT. Amino acids: CASSGTSGSLAGELFF.

V is TRBV5-1 and J is TRBJ2-3; 9 bases are a match to TRBD2. Trimming removed 0 bases from V and 2 bases from J; junction bases left unmatched: 1. Looked up from germline, CDR1 is SGHRS and CDR2 is YFSETQ. CDR3 length equals 15 residues. The chain's CDR3 is CASSLASGNTDTQYF. DNA of the CDR3: TGCGCCAGCAGCTTGGCTAGCGGGAACACAGATACGCAGTATTTT.

The gene calls are TRBV18 and TRBJ1-5; TRBD1 matches 9 bases. This CDR3 has 18 residues. The V gene end was trimmed by 8 bases and the J gene end by 1 base; junction bases not matched to a gene: 15. Germline V lookup: CDR1 KGHSH, CDR2 LQKENI. The CDR3: CASPGQGLNFGSNQPQHF. The CDR3 coding sequence is TGTGCCAGCCCCGGACAGGGGTTAAATTTCGGGAGCAATCAGCCCCAGCATTTT. Using reference TRBV18 and TRBJ1-5 for the parts outside the CDR3, the full variable domain is NAGVMQNPRHLVRRRGQEARLRCSPMKGHSHVYWYRQLPEEGLKFMVYLQKENIIDESGMPKERFSAEFPKEGPSILRIQQVVRGDSAAYFCASPGQGLNFGSNQPQHFGDGTRLSIL.

The rearrangement joins TRBV28 to TRBJ2-1, with a possible D match to TRBD1 (5 bases). The CDR3 runs 15 residues. Germline V lookup: CDR1 MDHEN, CDR2 SYDVKM. With 5 bases removed from V and 1 base from J, the gap between germline ends came to 12 bases. In DNA, the CDR3 is TGTGCCAGCAGTCGGTTACAGGAGTCCTACAATGAGCAGTTCTTC. This gives the protein CASSRLQESYNEQFF.

CDR3 protein: CASSLVLASNTGELFF. The DNA for the CDR3 is TGTGCCAGCAGCTTGGTTCTAGCGTCCAACACCGGGGAGCTGTTTTTT. V usage is TRBV5-4 and J usage is TRBJ2-2, with a weak D call TRBD2 (6 bases). Trimming shortened V by 0 bases and J by 2 bases, and 11 bases separated the two germline ends. The CDR3 has 16 residues. Looked up from germline, CDR1 is SGHNT and CDR2 is YYREEE (reference sequence).

The chain links TRBV5-1 to TRBJ2-2; 9 bases fit TRBD2. Trimming took 0 bases from V and 5 from J; bases not matched to a gene: 2. Germline loops: CDR1 SGHRS, CDR2 YFSETQ. The CDR3 sequence is 15 residues long. CDR3 loop: CASSLVSGRTGELFF. Written as DNA, the CDR3 is TGCGCCAGCAGCTTGGTCAGCGGGAGGACCGGGGAGCTGTTTTTT.

J is TRBJ1-2 and V is TRBV11-2; tentative D call: TRBD1 (6 bases). Germline values: CDR1 SGHAT, CDR2 FQNNGV. V was shortened by 5 bases and J by 4 bases, with 14 bases between the two germline ends. The CDR3 loop spans 14 amino acids. DNA for the CDR3: TGTGCCAGCAGCCCTGAGACAGGAACCTATGGCTACACCTTC. Residues: CASSPETGTYGYTF. Drawing the rest from reference TRBV11-2 and TRBJ1-2, the complete variable domain is EAGVAQSPRYKIIEKRQSVAFWCNPISGHATLYWYQQILGQGPKLLIQFQNNGVVDDSQLPKDRFSAERLKGVDSTLKIQPAKLEDSAVYLCASSPETGTYGYTFGSGTRLTVV.

The J gene is TRBJ1-1, the V gene TRBV7-9; no definite D call. Germline V gene lookup returns CDR1 SEHNR and CDR2 FQNEAQ (reference sequence). Trimming pared 3 bases from V and 0 bases from J, leaving 5 bases between. This CDR3 contains 13 residues. CDR3 nucleotides: TGTGCCAGCAGCTTCCCCGTGAACACTGAAGCTTTCTTT. Translating it yields CASSFPVNTEAFF.

The chain has TRBV18 and TRBJ2-3, with 9 bases lining up with TRBD2. From germline, CDR1 is KGHSH and CDR2 LQKENI. Trimming at V came to 2 bases and at J to 6 bases, leaving 3 bases not matched to a gene. This CDR3 spans 14 amino acids. The CDR3 nucleotides are TGTGCCAGCTCACCATACGCGGGAGGGGATACGCAGTATTTT. Translated, it gives CASSPYAGGDTQYF.

The rearrangement uses TRBV29-1 and TRBJ2-4, with unresolved D. The CDR3 is 15 amino acids. V was shortened by 5 bases and J by 1 base, with 15 bases between the two germline ends. Germline loops: CDR1 SQVTM, CDR2 ANQGSEA. The CDR3 DNA follows: TGCAGCGTTCGGTTGCTGTCCTCTGCCAAAAACATTCAGTACTTC. It codes for CSVRLLSSAKNIQYF. The whole variable domain, filled in from reference TRBV29-1 and TRBJ2-4, reads SAVISQKPSRDICQRGTSLTIQCQVDSQVTMMFWYRQQPGQSLTLIATANQGSEATYESGFVIDKFPISRPNLTFSTLTVSNMSPEDSSIYLCSVRLLSSAKNIQYFGAGTRLSVL.

The chain couples TRBV7-9 to TRBJ2-3; 7 bases are shared with TRBD2. V gave up 4 bases and J gave up 3 bases; unmatched junction bases: 13. The CDR3 runs 17 residues. Germline CDR1 is SEHNR and CDR2 is FQNEAQ (reference sequence). The CDR3 reads CASSSTLGLVGTDTQYF. CDR3 nucleotide sequence: TGTGCCAGCAGCTCAACCCTTGGACTAGTAGGGACAGATACGCAGTATTTT.

The genes are TRBV2 and TRBJ2-6; a possible D gene is TRBD2 (6 bases). The CDR3 sequence is 15 residues long. The germline gives CDR1 SNHLY, CDR2 FYNNEI. The germline V and J ends were trimmed by 6 bases and 1 base, with 10 bases remaining between them. The CDR3 DNA reads TGTGCCAGCAGGGGACTTTTTTCTGGGGCCAACGTCCTGACTTTC. It codes for CASRGLFSGANVLTF. Full variable domain (outside the CDR3, taken from reference TRBV2 and TRBJ2-6): EPEVTQTPSHQVTQMGQEVILRCVPISNHLYFYWYRQILGQKVEFLVSFYNNEISEKSEIFDDQFSVERPDGSNFTLKIRSTKLEDSAMYFCASRGLFSGANVLTFGAGSRLTVL.

CDR3 sequence reads: CASNSGGLGPDEQFF. DNA of the CDR3: TGTGCCAGCAATTCCGGGGGGCTAGGTCCCGATGAGCAGTTCTTC. The J gene is TRBJ2-1, the V gene TRBV9; D may be TRBD2 (7 bases). Per the germline V gene, CDR1 is SGDLS and CDR2 is YYNGEE. V dropped 6 bases and J dropped 8 bases, with 21 bases sitting between them. CDR3 length equals 15 residues. Full variable domain (remainder filled in from reference TRBV9 and TRBJ2-1): DSGVTQTPKHLITATGQRVTLRCSPRSGDLSVYWYQQSLDQGLQFLIQYYNGEERAKGNILERFSAQQFPDLHSELNLSSLELGDSALYFCASNSGGLGPDEQFFGPGTRLTVL.

This clone was seen once. This rearrangement joins TRBV4-1 to TRBJ2-5; no clear D gene. Germline V gene data show CDR1 as MGHRA and CDR2 as YSYEKL. The CDR3 runs to 14 residues. V shed 1 base and J shed 5 bases, with 11 bases lying between them. The CDR3 DNA sequence: TGCGCCAGCAGCCAAGGGTCCGCGCGGGAGACCCAGTACTTC. Translating gives CASSQGSARETQYF.

The genes are TRBV9 and TRBJ2-5; TRBD2 aligns across 9 bases. V shed 3 bases, J shed 5 bases, and the junction held 11 bases outside the gene matches. CDR3 length equals 16 residues. CDR1 and CDR2 from the germline V gene are SGDLS and YYNGEE. CDR3 nucleotides: TGTGCCAGCAGCGGACAGACTAGCGGTTCCTGGGAGACCCAGTACTTC. Protein: CASSGQTSGSWETQYF.

This clone was seen more than once but under ten times. This rearrangement joins TRBV19 to TRBJ2-2; possibly TRBD1 or TRBD2 for D (5 bases each). V was pared by 9 bases and J by 0 bases, with 17 bases between. The CDR3 consists of 16 residues. Germline CDR1 reads LNHDA; CDR2 reads SQIVND (reference sequence). DNA of the CDR3: TGTGCCAGCTGGGACGGCCCTTTCGCGAACACCGGGGAGCTGTTTTTT. Protein sequence: CASWDGPFANTGELFF.

The V and J genes are TRBV6-1 and TRBJ1-2; unclear D gene. V lost 0 bases, J lost 4 bases, and 9 bases lay in between. Germline values: CDR1 MNHNS, CDR2 SASEGT. The CDR3 length is 14 residues. The CDR3 nucleotides read TGTGCCAGCAGTGAAGCTCCGGGGAGCTATGGCTACACCTTC. Protein: CASSEAPGSYGYTF.

V usage is TRBV5-4 and J usage is TRBJ2-3; a possible D gene is TRBD2 (6 bases). CDR3 length: 14 residues. CDR1 and CDR2 (germline): SGHNT, YYREEE (reference sequence). V shed 0 bases and J shed 6 bases, with 11 bases lying between them. The CDR3 nucleotides read TGTGCCAGCAGCTTGGCGGGAGTTGGTGATACGCAGTATTTT. This gives the protein CASSLAGVGDTQYF.

The chain uses TRBV5-1 and TRBJ2-7; TRBD2 is a possible D gene (6 bases). Per the germline V gene, CDR1 is SGHRS and CDR2 is YFSETQ. The CDR3 extends over 14 amino acids. V was shortened by 5 bases and J by 2 bases, with 14 bases between the two germline ends. In DNA form, the CDR3 reads TGCGCCAGCAGAACTCAAGCGGGTACCTACGAGCAGTACTTC. It translates to CASRTQAGTYEQYF.

The chain recombines TRBV27 with TRBJ1-1; 11 positions agree with TRBD1. Germline trimming cut 5 bases from V and 4 bases from J; bases unmatched to any gene: 12. CDR1 is MNHEY, CDR2 SMNVEV, per germline (reference sequence). This CDR3 spans 17 amino acids. The CDR3 bases are TGTGCCAGCAGTCCGATATGGACAGGGGGCCGGGGCACTGAAGCTTTCTTT. Protein: CASSPIWTGGRGTEAFF.

The chain employs TRBV7-2 and TRBJ1-4; 9 positions agree with TRBD1. The CDR3 spans 16 residues. The V segment lost 5 bases and the J segment 3 bases; nucleotides outside the gene matches: 7. Germline V gives CDR1 SGHTA, CDR2 FQGNSA. The CDR3 DNA is TGTGCCAGCAGCACACAGGGGGCTAGGGCTAATGAAAAACTGTTTTTT. Translating it yields CASSTQGARANEKLFF.